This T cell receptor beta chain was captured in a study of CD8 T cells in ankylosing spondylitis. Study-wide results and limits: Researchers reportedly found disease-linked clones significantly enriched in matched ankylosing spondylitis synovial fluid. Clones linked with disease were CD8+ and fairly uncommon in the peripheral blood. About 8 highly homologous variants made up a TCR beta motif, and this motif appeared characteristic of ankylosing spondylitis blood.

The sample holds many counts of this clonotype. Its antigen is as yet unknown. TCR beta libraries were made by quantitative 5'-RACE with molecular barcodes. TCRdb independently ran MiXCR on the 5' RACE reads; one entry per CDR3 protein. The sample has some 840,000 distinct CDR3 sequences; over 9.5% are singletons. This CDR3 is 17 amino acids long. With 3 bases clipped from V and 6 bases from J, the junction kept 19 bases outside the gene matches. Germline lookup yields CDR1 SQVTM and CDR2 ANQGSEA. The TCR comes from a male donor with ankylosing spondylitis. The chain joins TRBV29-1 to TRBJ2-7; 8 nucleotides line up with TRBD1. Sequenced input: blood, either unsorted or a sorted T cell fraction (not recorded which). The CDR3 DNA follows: TGCAGCGTTGATCATCCGAGCGGTGCAGGGGGCTTAGGCGAGCAGTACTTC. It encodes CSVDHPSGAGGLGEQYF.